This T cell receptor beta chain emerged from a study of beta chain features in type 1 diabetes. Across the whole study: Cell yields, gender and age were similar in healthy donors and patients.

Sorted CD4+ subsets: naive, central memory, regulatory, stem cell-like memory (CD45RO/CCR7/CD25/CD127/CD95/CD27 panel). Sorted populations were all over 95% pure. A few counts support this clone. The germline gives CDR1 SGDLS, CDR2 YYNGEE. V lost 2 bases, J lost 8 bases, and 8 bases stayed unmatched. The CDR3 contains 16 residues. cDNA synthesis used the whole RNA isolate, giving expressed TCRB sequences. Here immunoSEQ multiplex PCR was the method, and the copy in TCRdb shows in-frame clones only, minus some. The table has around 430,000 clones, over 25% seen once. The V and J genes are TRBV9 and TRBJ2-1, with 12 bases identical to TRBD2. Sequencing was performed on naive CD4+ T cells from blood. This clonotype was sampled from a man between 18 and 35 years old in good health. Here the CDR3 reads CASSVLAGGPGDEQFF. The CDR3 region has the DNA TGTGCCAGCAGCGTCCTAGCGGGAGGGCCGGGTGATGAGCAGTTCTTC.